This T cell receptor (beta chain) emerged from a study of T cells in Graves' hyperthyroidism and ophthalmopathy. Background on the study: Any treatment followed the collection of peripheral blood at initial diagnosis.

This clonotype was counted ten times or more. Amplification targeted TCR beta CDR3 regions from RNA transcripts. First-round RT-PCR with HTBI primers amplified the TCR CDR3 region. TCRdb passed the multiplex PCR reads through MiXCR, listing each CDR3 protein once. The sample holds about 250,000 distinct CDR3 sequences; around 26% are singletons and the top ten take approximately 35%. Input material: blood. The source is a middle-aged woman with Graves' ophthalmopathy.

Here the CDR3 reads CASSQGPSSYNSPLHF. CDR3 DNA sequence: TGCGCCAGCAGCCAAGGTCCGAGCTCCTATAATTCACCCCTCCACTTT. The chain couples TRBV4-1 to TRBJ1-6; D is ambiguous. V lost 1 base and J lost 0, with 7 bases in between. Germline-derived CDR1 and CDR2 are MGHRA and YSYEKL. This CDR3 comprises 16 residues.